This T cell receptor beta chain emerged from a study of Ad26.COV2.S vaccination and SARS-CoV-2 variants. Treatment: about 20 received Ad26.COV2.S at low or high dose, single or two shots; 5 received placebo; per-sample allocation not given. Sampling was done on day 63 after the first vaccine or placebo injection. Its platform was an Ad26 vector, and its expressed antigen was Wuhan-strain SARS-CoV-2 spike. Study results and caveats: Placebo recipients and vaccine recipients were similar in non-spike TCR breadth.

V was clipped by 3 bases and J by 4 bases; unmatched bases: 11. The CDR3 is made up of 17 amino acids. Looked up from germline, CDR1 is SGHNT and CDR2 is YYREEE (reference sequence). On this clone itself: The antigen is not known.

TCRdb's copy holds only in-frame clones and misses some; the assay was immunoSEQ multiplex PCR. The data show about 280,000 clones, 80% to 90% seen once. V and J are TRBV5-4 and TRBJ2-1; 9 bases fit TRBD2. Material: peripheral blood, obtained in a trial of Ad26.COV2.S vaccine versus placebo. This sequence was found in a person aged 18-65 years who received the Ad26.COV2.S COVID-19 vaccine or a placebo. The CDR3 sequence is CASSSGGAGGWYNEQFF. CDR3 DNA: TGTGCCAGCAGCTCGGGTGGAGCGGGGGGTTGGTACAATGAGCAGTTCTTC.